A selection of T cell receptor beta chains follows, all from one sample in a study of early T cells in non-severe SARS-CoV-2 infection. TCRdb reprocessed the 5' RACE reads with MiXCR, giving one entry per CDR3 protein. The sample shows around 50,000 distinct CDR3 sequences, around 7.7% of them seen only once. The sequenced material came from whole blood. The receptors shown here come from an adult who was a healthcare worker with PCR-confirmed SARS-CoV-2 infection or an uninfected control (not recorded which). The CDR3 runs from the conserved cysteine through the conserved F or W. Each record gives: D gene, clone size, V gene, CDR3 length, J gene, CDR3 DNA, CDR3 protein. A D gene is named only where the DNA matches it firmly. Only some rows state a clone size, as once, few, many or a class for expanded clones.

D gene: NA
clone size: few
V gene: TRBV20-1
CDR3 length: 14
J gene: TRBJ2-4
CDR3 DNA: TGCAGTGCGGCGAGTCCCTTCTCCAAAAACATTCAGTACTTC
CDR3 protein: CSAASPFSKNIQYF

D gene: TRBD2
clone size: NA
V gene: TRBV29-1
CDR3 length: 16
J gene: TRBJ2-5
CDR3 DNA: TGCAGCGTCCGTGGACTAGCGGGGGCAATTCAAGAGACCCAGTACTTC
CDR3 protein: CSVRGLAGAIQETQYF

D gene: TRBD1
clone size: NA
V gene: TRBV28
CDR3 length: 13
J gene: TRBJ1-2
CDR3 DNA: TGTGCCAGCAGCCCGGACAGGGTGTATGGCTACACCTTC
CDR3 protein: CASSPDRVYGYTF

D gene: NA
clone size: many
V gene: TRBV5-6
CDR3 length: 11
J gene: TRBJ1-2
CDR3 DNA: TGTGCCAGCAGCCTAGACTATGGCTACACCTTC
CDR3 protein: CASSLDYGYTF

D gene: NA
clone size: NA
V gene: TRBV7-2
CDR3 length: 15
J gene: TRBJ1-1
CDR3 DNA: TGTGCCAGCAGCTTATACGGGCCGGGGAACACTGAAGCTTTCTTT
CDR3 protein: CASSLYGPGNTEAFF

D gene: NA
clone size: few
V gene: TRBV18
CDR3 length: 14
J gene: TRBJ2-3
CDR3 DNA: TGTGCCAGCTCACCACGGGATCGGACAGATACGCAGTATTTT
CDR3 protein: CASSPRDRTDTQYF

D gene: TRBD1
clone size: few
V gene: TRBV4-1
CDR3 length: 14
J gene: TRBJ2-1
CDR3 DNA: TGCGCCAGCAGCCACCGGACAGGGTACAATGAGCAGTTCTTC
CDR3 protein: CASSHRTGYNEQFF

D gene: NA
clone size: many
V gene: TRBV20-1
CDR3 length: 13
J gene: TRBJ1-1
CDR3 DNA: TGCAGTGCTAGGGGTCTGTCGGGGGCTGAAGCTTTCTTT
CDR3 protein: CSARGLSGAEAFF

D gene: NA
clone size: few
V gene: TRBV27
CDR3 length: 13
J gene: TRBJ2-1
CDR3 DNA: TGTGCCAGCATCGGACGTTTAAACAATGAGCAGTTCTTC
CDR3 protein: CASIGRLNNEQFF

D gene: NA
clone size: many
V gene: TRBV28
CDR3 length: 15
J gene: TRBJ1-6
CDR3 DNA: TGTGCCAGCAATCTCGCCAGGGGATCTGGGTCACCCCTCCACTTT
CDR3 protein: CASNLARGSGSPLHF

D gene: NA
clone size: NA
V gene: TRBV5-5
CDR3 length: 15
J gene: TRBJ2-7
CDR3 DNA: TGTGCCAGCAGCTTGACGGTATCCCGTTCGTACGAGCAGTACTTC
CDR3 protein: CASSLTVSRSYEQYF

D gene: NA
clone size: many
V gene: TRBV9
CDR3 length: 13
J gene: TRBJ2-3
CDR3 DNA: TGTGCCAGCAGCGTATTCTACACAGATACGCAGTATTTT
CDR3 protein: CASSVFYTDTQYF

D gene: NA
clone size: many
V gene: TRBV27
CDR3 length: 15
J gene: TRBJ2-1
CDR3 DNA: TGTGCCAGCACCAACCGGGCACTACCAGGCAATGAGCAGTTCTTC
CDR3 protein: CASTNRALPGNEQFF

D gene: TRBD2
clone size: NA
V gene: TRBV6-1
CDR3 length: 15
J gene: TRBJ2-1
CDR3 DNA: TGTGCCAGCAGCCGCGGACTAGCGGGGAACAATGAGCAGTTCTTC
CDR3 protein: CASSRGLAGNNEQFF

D gene: TRBD2
clone size: few
V gene: TRBV27
CDR3 length: 17
J gene: TRBJ2-1
CDR3 DNA: TGTGCCAGCACCCCTCTCCCCCCTAGCGGGGGATACAATGAGCAGTTCTTC
CDR3 protein: CASTPLPPSGGYNEQFF

D gene: NA
clone size: few
V gene: TRBV4-2
CDR3 length: 16
J gene: TRBJ2-7
CDR3 DNA: TGTGCCAGCAGCCAAGATGGAACGGGGGCCTCCTACGAGCAGTACTTC
CDR3 protein: CASSQDGTGASYEQYF

D gene: NA
clone size: few
V gene: TRBV7-9
CDR3 length: 14
J gene: TRBJ2-5
CDR3 DNA: TGTGCCAGCAGCTTAGATCCCAGTCAAGAGACCCAGTACTTC
CDR3 protein: CASSLDPSQETQYF

D gene: TRBD1
clone size: NA
V gene: TRBV19
CDR3 length: 14
J gene: TRBJ2-7
CDR3 DNA: TGTGCCAGTCAAGGGACAGGGGGAATCTACGAGCAGTACTTC
CDR3 protein: CASQGTGGIYEQYF

D gene: NA
clone size: many
V gene: TRBV5-1
CDR3 length: 14
J gene: TRBJ2-2
CDR3 DNA: TGCGCCAGCAGCTTGACAGAGGGGGCCGGGGAGCTGTTTTTT
CDR3 protein: CASSLTEGAGELFF

D gene: NA
clone size: many
V gene: TRBV12-3/TRBV12-4
CDR3 length: 13
J gene: TRBJ1-1
CDR3 DNA: TGTGCCAGCAGTTTACTCGGAGGCACTGAAGCTTTCTTT
CDR3 protein: CASSLLGGTEAFF

D gene: NA
clone size: many
V gene: TRBV29-1
CDR3 length: 15
J gene: TRBJ2-1
CDR3 DNA: TGCAGCGTTGATCCGGCTATGAGCTCCTACAATGAGCAGTTCTTC
CDR3 protein: CSVDPAMSSYNEQFF

D gene: TRBD1
clone size: few
V gene: TRBV7-2
CDR3 length: 13
J gene: TRBJ2-1
CDR3 DNA: TGTGCCAGCAGCTTGGACAGGGTGGGTGAGCAGTTCTTC
CDR3 protein: CASSLDRVGEQFF

D gene: NA
clone size: many
V gene: TRBV29-1
CDR3 length: 12
J gene: TRBJ2-2
CDR3 DNA: TGCAGCGGAAGACAGAACACCGGGGAGCTGTTTTTT
CDR3 protein: CSGRQNTGELFF

D gene: NA
clone size: few
V gene: TRBV25-1
CDR3 length: 16
J gene: TRBJ1-6
CDR3 DNA: TGTGCCAGCAGTGACCAAAGCCAGGGTAGTCATTCACCCCTCCACTTT
CDR3 protein: CASSDQSQGSHSPLHF

D gene: NA
clone size: few
V gene: TRBV19
CDR3 length: 15
J gene: TRBJ1-4
CDR3 DNA: TGTGCCAGTAGTATGGCGACGCCAGGGTCTGAAAAACTGTTTTTT
CDR3 protein: CASSMATPGSEKLFF

D gene: NA
clone size: many
V gene: TRBV28
CDR3 length: 13
J gene: TRBJ1-1
CDR3 DNA: TGTGCCAGCAGCCTAGCAGGGAGGACTGAAGCTTTCTTT
CDR3 protein: CASSLAGRTEAFF

D gene: TRBD1
clone size: few
V gene: TRBV11-2
CDR3 length: 13
J gene: TRBJ2-7
CDR3 DNA: TGTGCCAGCAGCTTGGGACAGGGTGTTAGGCAGTACTTC
CDR3 protein: CASSLGQGVRQYF

D gene: NA
clone size: many
V gene: TRBV18
CDR3 length: 13
J gene: TRBJ1-5
CDR3 DNA: TGTGCCAGCTCACGCGGGACCAATCAGCCCCAGCATTTT
CDR3 protein: CASSRGTNQPQHF

D gene: TRBD1
clone size: few
V gene: TRBV12-3/TRBV12-4
CDR3 length: 15
J gene: TRBJ1-1
CDR3 DNA: TGTGCCAGCAGTTGGTACAGGGGACCGAACACTGAAGCTTTCTTT
CDR3 protein: CASSWYRGPNTEAFF

D gene: NA
clone size: many
V gene: TRBV12-3/TRBV12-4
CDR3 length: 17
J gene: TRBJ2-4
CDR3 DNA: TGTGCCAGCAGTTTAGAAGTCGCCCACCTAGCCAAAAACATTCAGTACTTC
CDR3 protein: CASSLEVAHLAKNIQYF

D gene: NA
clone size: few
V gene: TRBV7-6
CDR3 length: 14
J gene: TRBJ1-1
CDR3 DNA: TGTGCCAGCAGCTTAAGTGGAGGGATAACTGAAGCTTTCTTT
CDR3 protein: CASSLSGGITEAFF

D gene: NA
clone size: many
V gene: TRBV2
CDR3 length: 13
J gene: TRBJ2-2
CDR3 DNA: TGTGCCAGCAGGATTCAGCAGACCGGGGAGCTGTTTTTT
CDR3 protein: CASRIQQTGELFF

D gene: NA
clone size: NA
V gene: TRBV7-6
CDR3 length: 13
J gene: TRBJ1-5
CDR3 DNA: TGTGCCAGCAGCACCCGGGACAATCAGCCCCAGCATTTT
CDR3 protein: CASSTRDNQPQHF

D gene: NA
clone size: NA
V gene: TRBV7-2
CDR3 length: 16
J gene: TRBJ1-6
CDR3 DNA: TGTGCCAGCAGCTTAGGTCCGAGCTCCTATAATTCACCCCTCCACTTT
CDR3 protein: CASSLGPSSYNSPLHF

D gene: NA
clone size: few
V gene: TRBV25-1
CDR3 length: 12
J gene: TRBJ2-2
CDR3 DNA: TGTGCCAGCACCAGGTTGACCGGGGAGCTGTTTTTT
CDR3 protein: CASTRLTGELFF

D gene: TRBD1
clone size: many
V gene: TRBV5-5
CDR3 length: 14
J gene: TRBJ1-5
CDR3 DNA: TGTGCCAGCAGCGGCGGGACAGATAATCAGCCCCAGCATTTT
CDR3 protein: CASSGGTDNQPQHF

D gene: TRBD1
clone size: NA
V gene: TRBV6-6
CDR3 length: 13
J gene: TRBJ2-7
CDR3 DNA: TGTGCCAGCGTCCGGGACAGCCCCTACGAGCAGTACTTC
CDR3 protein: CASVRDSPYEQYF

D gene: NA
clone size: few
V gene: TRBV6-6
CDR3 length: 13
J gene: TRBJ1-5
CDR3 DNA: TGTGCCAGCAGTTCGCTACGGGATCAGCCCCAGCATTTT
CDR3 protein: CASSSLRDQPQHF

D gene: NA
clone size: many
V gene: TRBV29-1
CDR3 length: 13
J gene: TRBJ1-2
CDR3 DNA: TGCAGCGTCAAATGGACTGGGGTCATGGGCTACACCTTC
CDR3 protein: CSVKWTGVMGYTF

D gene: NA
clone size: NA
V gene: TRBV14
CDR3 length: 14
J gene: TRBJ1-1
CDR3 DNA: TGTGCCAGCAGCCTAGAGGACGGTATTACCGAGGCTTTCTTT
CDR3 protein: CASSLEDGITEAFF

D gene: NA
clone size: few
V gene: TRBV5-1
CDR3 length: 14
J gene: TRBJ1-1
CDR3 DNA: TGCGCCAGCAGTCTGGGACACGGGAACACTGAAGCTTTCTTT
CDR3 protein: CASSLGHGNTEAFF

D gene: TRBD1
clone size: few
V gene: TRBV12-3/TRBV12-4
CDR3 length: 15
J gene: TRBJ1-5
CDR3 DNA: TGTGCCAGCAGCCCCACAGGGGAGGGCAATCAGCCCCAGCATTTT
CDR3 protein: CASSPTGEGNQPQHF

D gene: TRBD1
clone size: NA
V gene: TRBV28
CDR3 length: 14
J gene: TRBJ2-4
CDR3 DNA: TGTGCCAGCAGTTGGGTAGGGGGCGTGAACATTCAGTACTTC
CDR3 protein: CASSWVGGVNIQYF

D gene: NA
clone size: many
V gene: TRBV27
CDR3 length: 11
J gene: TRBJ2-3
CDR3 DNA: TGTGCCAGCAGTGGGTGGGATACGCAGTATTTT
CDR3 protein: CASSGWDTQYF

D gene: TRBD1
clone size: many
V gene: TRBV7-9
CDR3 length: 16
J gene: TRBJ1-4
CDR3 DNA: TGTGCCAGCAGCATTGGGACAGGGGGAAATAATGAAAAACTGTTTTTT
CDR3 protein: CASSIGTGGNNEKLFF

D gene: NA
clone size: few
V gene: TRBV29-1
CDR3 length: 15
J gene: TRBJ1-1
CDR3 DNA: TGCAGCGTTGGTTGGGTAGGACGGATGAACACTGAAGCTTTCTTT
CDR3 protein: CSVGWVGRMNTEAFF

D gene: NA
clone size: NA
V gene: TRBV21-1
CDR3 length: 16
J gene: TRBJ2-7
CDR3 DNA: TGTGCCAGCAGCCCCCTCTCCGGGGGGTTCTCCTACGAGCAGTACTTC
CDR3 protein: CASSPLSGGFSYEQYF

D gene: TRBD1
clone size: many
V gene: TRBV28
CDR3 length: 14
J gene: TRBJ2-7
CDR3 DNA: TGTGCCAGCAGTTTATGGGACAGGATCTACGAGCAGTACTTC
CDR3 protein: CASSLWDRIYEQYF

D gene: TRBD1
clone size: NA
V gene: TRBV5-6
CDR3 length: 14
J gene: TRBJ2-7
CDR3 DNA: TGTGCCAGCAGAGTCAGACAGGGTTTCGACGAGCAGTACTTC
CDR3 protein: CASRVRQGFDEQYF

D gene: NA
clone size: many
V gene: TRBV30
CDR3 length: 14
J gene: TRBJ1-1
CDR3 DNA: TGTGCCTGGAGTGTTAAGGTAGATCTTACTGAAGCTTTCTTT
CDR3 protein: CAWSVKVDLTEAFF

D gene: TRBD1
clone size: NA
V gene: TRBV28
CDR3 length: 14
J gene: TRBJ1-2
CDR3 DNA: TGTGTCAGCAGTGTGGGACAGGGGGCCTATGGCTACACCTTC
CDR3 protein: CVSSVGQGAYGYTF

D gene: NA
clone size: few
V gene: TRBV4-3
CDR3 length: 17
J gene: TRBJ1-5
CDR3 DNA: TGCGCCAGCAGCCAAGATCTTTATGTGGGCAGTAATCAGCCCCAGCATTTT
CDR3 protein: CASSQDLYVGSNQPQHF

D gene: NA
clone size: NA
V gene: TRBV5-4
CDR3 length: 16
J gene: TRBJ1-1
CDR3 DNA: TGTGCCAGCAGCTTGGGTCCTACGACATTGAACACTGAAGCTTTCTTT
CDR3 protein: CASSLGPTTLNTEAFF

D gene: TRBD1
clone size: many
V gene: TRBV5-4
CDR3 length: 14
J gene: TRBJ1-2
CDR3 DNA: TGTGCCAGCAGCTTGAAGGGAGGGGGCCATGGCTACACCTTC
CDR3 protein: CASSLKGGGHGYTF

D gene: NA
clone size: many
V gene: TRBV28
CDR3 length: 13
J gene: TRBJ2-1
CDR3 DNA: TGTGCCAGCAGTTTATTCGCCGGTCATGAGCAGTTCTTC
CDR3 protein: CASSLFAGHEQFF

D gene: NA
clone size: few
V gene: TRBV5-1
CDR3 length: 14
J gene: TRBJ2-3
CDR3 DNA: TGCGCCAGCAGCTTACCGGGGGCTGAAGATACGCAGTATTTT
CDR3 protein: CASSLPGAEDTQYF

D gene: NA
clone size: NA
V gene: TRBV28
CDR3 length: 11
J gene: TRBJ2-3
CDR3 DNA: TGTGCCAGCAGGACACAGGGTACGCAGTATTTT
CDR3 protein: CASRTQGTQYF

D gene: NA
clone size: many
V gene: TRBV9
CDR3 length: 14
J gene: TRBJ2-1
CDR3 DNA: TGTGCCAGCAGCGTAGGACCCACGGGAAATGAGCAGTTCTTC
CDR3 protein: CASSVGPTGNEQFF

D gene: TRBD1
clone size: few
V gene: TRBV2
CDR3 length: 12
J gene: TRBJ2-7
CDR3 DNA: TGTGCCAGCCAACAGGGGCGCTACGAGCAGTACTTC
CDR3 protein: CASQQGRYEQYF